This record covers a single T cell receptor (beta chain). The sample originates from a study of naive and memory T cell subsets. The CDR3 runs 16 residues. V dropped 1 base and J dropped 0 bases, with 10 bases sitting between them. Alpha and beta constant region primers primed reverse transcription for blood and skin samples. Ligated cDNA underwent four rounds of PCR with nested alpha and beta constant region primers and SP2. TCRdb independently ran MiXCR on the 5' RACE reads; one entry per CDR3 protein. The sample includes tens of thousands of distinct CDR3 sequences, roughly 4% of them seen just once. RNA was extracted from approximately 2.6 ml of whole blood of healthy adults. An oligonucleotide containing a UMI was ligated to the 3' end of TCR cDNA.

This receptor was identified in a male donor in good health. The chain joins TRBV12-3 or TRBV12-4 to TRBJ2-1; no definite D call. The CDR3 nucleotides are TGTGCCAGCAGTTTAGATCTTTCGAGCTCCTACAATGAGCAGTTCTTC. Translation gives CASSLDLSSSYNEQFF.